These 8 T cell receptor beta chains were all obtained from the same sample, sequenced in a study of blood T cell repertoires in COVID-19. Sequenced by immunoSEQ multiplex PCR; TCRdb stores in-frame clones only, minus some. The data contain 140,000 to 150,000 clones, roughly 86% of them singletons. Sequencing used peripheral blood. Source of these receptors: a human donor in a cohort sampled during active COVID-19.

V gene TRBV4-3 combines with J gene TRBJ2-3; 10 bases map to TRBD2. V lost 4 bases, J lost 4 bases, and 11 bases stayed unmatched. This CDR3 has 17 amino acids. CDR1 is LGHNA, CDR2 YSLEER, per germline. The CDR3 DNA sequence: TGCGCCAGCAGCCTATACTGGACTAGCGGAGCGGCAGATACGCAGTATTTT. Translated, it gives CASSLYWTSGAADTQYF.

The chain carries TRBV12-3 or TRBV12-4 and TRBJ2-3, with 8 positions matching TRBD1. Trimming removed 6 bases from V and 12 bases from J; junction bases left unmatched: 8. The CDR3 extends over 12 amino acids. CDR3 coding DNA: TGTGCCAGCAGACCCGGACAGGGCATTCAGTATTTT. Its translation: CASRPGQGIQYF.

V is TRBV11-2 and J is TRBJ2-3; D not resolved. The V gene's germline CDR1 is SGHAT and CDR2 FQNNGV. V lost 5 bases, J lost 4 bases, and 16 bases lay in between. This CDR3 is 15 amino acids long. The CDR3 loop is CASSPSTRGPDTQYF. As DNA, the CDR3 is TGTGCCAGCAGCCCGTCGACTCGAGGCCCAGATACGCAGTATTTT.

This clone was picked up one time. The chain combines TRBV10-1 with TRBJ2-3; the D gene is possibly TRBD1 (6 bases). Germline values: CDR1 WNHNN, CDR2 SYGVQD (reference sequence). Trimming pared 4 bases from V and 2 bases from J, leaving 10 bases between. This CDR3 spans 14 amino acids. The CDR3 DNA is TGCGCCAGCAGTGCCGCAGGGGTCACAGATACGCAGTATTTT. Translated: CASSAAGVTDTQYF.

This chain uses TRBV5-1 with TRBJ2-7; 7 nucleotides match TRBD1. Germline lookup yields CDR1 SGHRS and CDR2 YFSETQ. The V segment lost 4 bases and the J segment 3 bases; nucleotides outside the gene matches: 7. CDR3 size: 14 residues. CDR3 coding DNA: TGCGCCAGCAGCAGGGGTGGGGACAGCTACGAGCAGTACTTC. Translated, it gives CASSRGGDSYEQYF.

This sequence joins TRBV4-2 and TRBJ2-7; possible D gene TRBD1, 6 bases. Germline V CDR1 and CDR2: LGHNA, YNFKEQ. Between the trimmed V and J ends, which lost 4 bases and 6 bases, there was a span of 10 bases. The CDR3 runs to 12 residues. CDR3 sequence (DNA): TGTGCCAGCAGCCGGCAGGGGTCCGAGCAGTACTTC. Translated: CASSRQGSEQYF.

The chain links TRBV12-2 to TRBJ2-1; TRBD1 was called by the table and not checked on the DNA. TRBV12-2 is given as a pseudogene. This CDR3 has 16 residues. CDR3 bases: TGTGCAAGTCGCTTCCGAAGGGGCTGGGCCTACAATGAGCAGTTCTTC. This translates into CASRFRRGWAYNEQFF.

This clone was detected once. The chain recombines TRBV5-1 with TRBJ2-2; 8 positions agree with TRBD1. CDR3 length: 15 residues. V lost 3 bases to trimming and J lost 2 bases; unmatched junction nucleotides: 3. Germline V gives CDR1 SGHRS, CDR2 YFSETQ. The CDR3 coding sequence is TGCGCCAGCAGCTCGACAGGGGCCAACACCGGGGAGCTGTTTTTT. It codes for CASSSTGANTGELFF. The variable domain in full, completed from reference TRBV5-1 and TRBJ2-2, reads KAGVTQTPRYLIKTRGQQVTLSCSPISGHRSVSWYQQTPGQGLQFLFEYFSETQRNKGNFPGRFSGRQFSNSRSEMNVSTLELGDSALYLCASSSTGANTGELFFGEGSRLTVL.